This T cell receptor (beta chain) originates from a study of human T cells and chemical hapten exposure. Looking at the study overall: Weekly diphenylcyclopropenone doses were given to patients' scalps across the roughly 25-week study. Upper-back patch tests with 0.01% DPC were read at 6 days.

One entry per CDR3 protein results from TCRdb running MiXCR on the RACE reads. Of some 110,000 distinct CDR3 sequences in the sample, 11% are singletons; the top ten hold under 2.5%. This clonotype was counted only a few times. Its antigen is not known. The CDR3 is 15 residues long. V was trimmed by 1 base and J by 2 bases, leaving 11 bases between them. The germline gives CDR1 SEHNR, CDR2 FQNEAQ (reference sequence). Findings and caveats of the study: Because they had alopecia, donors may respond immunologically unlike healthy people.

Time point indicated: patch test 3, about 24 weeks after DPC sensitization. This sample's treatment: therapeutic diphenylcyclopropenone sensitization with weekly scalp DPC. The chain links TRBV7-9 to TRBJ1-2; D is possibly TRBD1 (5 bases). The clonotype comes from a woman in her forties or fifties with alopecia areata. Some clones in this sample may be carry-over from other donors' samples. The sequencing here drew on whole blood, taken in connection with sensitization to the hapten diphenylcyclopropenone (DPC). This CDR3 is CASSLDSNRNYGYTF. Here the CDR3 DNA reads TGTGCCAGCAGCTTAGATTCTAACAGGAACTATGGCTACACCTTC.